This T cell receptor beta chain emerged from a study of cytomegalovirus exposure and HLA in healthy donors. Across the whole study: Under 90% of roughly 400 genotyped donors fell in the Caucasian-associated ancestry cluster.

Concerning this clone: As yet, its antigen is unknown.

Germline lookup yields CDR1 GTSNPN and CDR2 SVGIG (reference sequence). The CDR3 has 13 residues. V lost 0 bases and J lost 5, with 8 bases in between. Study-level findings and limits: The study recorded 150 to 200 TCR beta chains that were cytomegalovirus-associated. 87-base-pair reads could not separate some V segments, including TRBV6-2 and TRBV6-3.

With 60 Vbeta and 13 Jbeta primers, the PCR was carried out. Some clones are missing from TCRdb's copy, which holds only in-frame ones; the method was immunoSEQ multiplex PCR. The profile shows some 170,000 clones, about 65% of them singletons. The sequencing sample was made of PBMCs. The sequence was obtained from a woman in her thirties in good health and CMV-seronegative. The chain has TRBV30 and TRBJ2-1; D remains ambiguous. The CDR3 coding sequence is TGTGCCTGGAGTGTACACAGCAACAATGAGCAGTTCTTC. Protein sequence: CAWSVHSNNEQFF.